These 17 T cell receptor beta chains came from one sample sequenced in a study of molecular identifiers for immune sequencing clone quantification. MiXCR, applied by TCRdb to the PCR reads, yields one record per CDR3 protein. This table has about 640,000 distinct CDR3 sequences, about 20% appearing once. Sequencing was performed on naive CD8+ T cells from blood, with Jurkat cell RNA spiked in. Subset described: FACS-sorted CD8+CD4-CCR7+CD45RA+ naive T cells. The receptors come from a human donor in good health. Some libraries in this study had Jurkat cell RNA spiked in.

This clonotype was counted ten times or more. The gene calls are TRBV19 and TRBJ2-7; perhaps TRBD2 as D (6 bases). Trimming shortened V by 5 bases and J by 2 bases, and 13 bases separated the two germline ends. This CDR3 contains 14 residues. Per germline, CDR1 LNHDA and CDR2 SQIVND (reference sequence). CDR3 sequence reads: CASSSGTYTYEQYF. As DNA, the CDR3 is TGTGCCAGTAGTTCCGGGACTTATACCTACGAGCAGTACTTC.

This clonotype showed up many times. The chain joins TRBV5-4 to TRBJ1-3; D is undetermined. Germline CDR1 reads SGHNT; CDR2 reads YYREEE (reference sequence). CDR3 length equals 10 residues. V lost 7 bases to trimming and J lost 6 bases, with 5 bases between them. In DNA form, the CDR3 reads TGTGCCAGCGTAACAAACACCATATATTTT. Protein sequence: CASVTNTIYF.

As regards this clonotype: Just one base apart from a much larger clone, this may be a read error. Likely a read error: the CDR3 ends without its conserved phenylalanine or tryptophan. This CDR3 reads CASVSKRADTQYL. CDR3 bases: TGTGCCAGTGTTAGCAAGAGGGCAGATACGCAGTATCTT. This chain uses TRBV19 with TRBJ2-3; perhaps TRBD2 as D (5 bases). CDR3 length equals 13 residues. The germline V gene has CDR1 LNHDA and CDR2 SQIVND (reference sequence). V was pared by 8 bases and J by 4 bases, with 13 bases between.

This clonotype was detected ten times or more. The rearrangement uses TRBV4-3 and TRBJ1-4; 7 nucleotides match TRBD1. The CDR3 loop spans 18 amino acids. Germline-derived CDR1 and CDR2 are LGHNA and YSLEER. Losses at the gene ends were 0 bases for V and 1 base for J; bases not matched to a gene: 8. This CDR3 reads CASSQDPLDRQTNEKLFF. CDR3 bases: TGCGCCAGCAGCCAAGATCCATTGGACAGGCAAACTAATGAAAAACTGTTTTTT.

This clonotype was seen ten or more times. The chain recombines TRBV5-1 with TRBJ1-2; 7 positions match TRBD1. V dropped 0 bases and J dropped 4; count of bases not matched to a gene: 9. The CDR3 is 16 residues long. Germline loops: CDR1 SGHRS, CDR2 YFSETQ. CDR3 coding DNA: TGCGCCAGCAGCTTGGAGGGGACAGCAATCCTCTATGGCTACACCTTC. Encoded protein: CASSLEGTAILYGYTF.

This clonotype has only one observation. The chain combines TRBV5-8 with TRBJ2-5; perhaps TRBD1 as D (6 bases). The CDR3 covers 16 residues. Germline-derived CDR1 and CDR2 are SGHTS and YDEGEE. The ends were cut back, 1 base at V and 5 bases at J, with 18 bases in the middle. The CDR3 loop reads CASSLYGMGARETQYF. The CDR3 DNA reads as TGTGCCAGCAGCTTGTACGGAATGGGGGCCCGGGAGACCCAGTACTTC. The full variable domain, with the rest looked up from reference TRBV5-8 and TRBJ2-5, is EAGVTQSPTHLIKTRGQQATLRCSPISGHTSVYWYQQALGLGLQFLLWYDEGEERNRGNFPPRFSGRQFPNYSSELNVNALELEDSALYLCASSLYGMGARETQYFGPGTRLLVL.

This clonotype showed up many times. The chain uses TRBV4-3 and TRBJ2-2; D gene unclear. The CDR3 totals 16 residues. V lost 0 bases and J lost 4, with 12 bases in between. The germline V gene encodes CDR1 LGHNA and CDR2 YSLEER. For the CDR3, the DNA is TGCGCCAGCAGCCAAGATCTAGGAGTGAGCACCGGGGAGCTGTTTTTT. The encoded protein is CASSQDLGVSTGELFF.

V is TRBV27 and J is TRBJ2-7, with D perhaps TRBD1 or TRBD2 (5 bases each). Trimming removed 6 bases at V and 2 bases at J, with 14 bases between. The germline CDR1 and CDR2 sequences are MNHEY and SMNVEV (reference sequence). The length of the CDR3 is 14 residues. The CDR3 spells CASSSGTKTYEQYF. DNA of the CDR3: TGTGCCAGCAGCTCAGGGACCAAAACCTACGAGCAGTACTTC.

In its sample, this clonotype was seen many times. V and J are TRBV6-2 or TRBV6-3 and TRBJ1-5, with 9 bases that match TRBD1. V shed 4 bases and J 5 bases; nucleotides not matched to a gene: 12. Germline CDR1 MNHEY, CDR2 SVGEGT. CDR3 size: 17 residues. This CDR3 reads CASSSMPGTGLHQPQHF. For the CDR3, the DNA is TGTGCCAGCAGTTCCATGCCCGGGACAGGGTTGCATCAGCCCCAGCATTTT.

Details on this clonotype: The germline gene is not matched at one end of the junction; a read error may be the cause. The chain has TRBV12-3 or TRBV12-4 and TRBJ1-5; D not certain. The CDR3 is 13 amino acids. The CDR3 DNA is TGTGCCAGCAGCCCGAATAGCCATCAGCCCCAGCATTTT. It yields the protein CASSPNSHQPQHF.

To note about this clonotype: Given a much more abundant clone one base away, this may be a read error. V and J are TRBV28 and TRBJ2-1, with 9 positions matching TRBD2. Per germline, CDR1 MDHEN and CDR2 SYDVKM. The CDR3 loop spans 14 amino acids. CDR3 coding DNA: TGTGCCAGCAGTTCGGCGGGAGGGCGCAATGGGCAGTTCTTC. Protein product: CASSSAGGRNGQFF. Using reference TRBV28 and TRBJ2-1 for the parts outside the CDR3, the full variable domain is DVKVTQSSRYLVKRTGEKVFLECVQDMDHENMFWYRQDPGLGLRLIYFSYDVKMKEKGDIPEGYSVSREKKERFSLILESASTNQTSMYLCASSSAGGRNGQFFGPGTRLTVL.

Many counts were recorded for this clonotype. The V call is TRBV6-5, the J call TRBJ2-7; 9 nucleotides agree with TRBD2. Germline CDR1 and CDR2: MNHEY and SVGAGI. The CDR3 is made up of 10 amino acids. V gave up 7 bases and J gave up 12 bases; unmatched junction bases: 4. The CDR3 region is CASNAGGRYF. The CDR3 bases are TGTGCCAGCAACGCGGGAGGGCGGTACTTC.

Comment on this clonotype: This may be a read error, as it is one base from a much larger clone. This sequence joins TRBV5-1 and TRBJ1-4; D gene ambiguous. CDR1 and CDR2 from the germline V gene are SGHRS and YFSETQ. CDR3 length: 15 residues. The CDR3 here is CASSLASANNGKLFF. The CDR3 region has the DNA TGCGCCAGCAGCTTGGCCAGTGCGAATAATGGAAAACTGTTTTTT.

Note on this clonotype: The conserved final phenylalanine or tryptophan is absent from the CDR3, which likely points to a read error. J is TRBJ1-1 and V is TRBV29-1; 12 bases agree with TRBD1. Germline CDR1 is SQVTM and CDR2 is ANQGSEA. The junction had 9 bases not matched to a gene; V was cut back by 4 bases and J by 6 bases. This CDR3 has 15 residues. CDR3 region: CSVGEGQGAKPEAFL. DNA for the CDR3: TGCAGCGTTGGAGAGGGACAGGGGGCGAAACCTGAAGCTTTCCTT.

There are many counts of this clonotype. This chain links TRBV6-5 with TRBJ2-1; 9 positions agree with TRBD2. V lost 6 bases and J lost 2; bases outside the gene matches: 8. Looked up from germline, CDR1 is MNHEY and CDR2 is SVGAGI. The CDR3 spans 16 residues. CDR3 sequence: CASRNPGLAPYNEQFF. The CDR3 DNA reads TGTGCCAGCAGAAACCCAGGACTAGCGCCCTACAATGAGCAGTTCTTC.

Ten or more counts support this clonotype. This CDR3 reads CAIGQARNTEAFF. The CDR3 coding sequence is TGCGCCATTGGACAGGCCAGGAACACTGAAGCTTTCTTT. The chain carries TRBV10-2 and TRBJ1-1, with 7 bases fitting TRBD1. The CDR3 loop spans 13 amino acids. Germline V gives CDR1 WSHSY, CDR2 SAAADI. The junction had 6 bases not matched to a gene; V was cut back by 10 bases and J by 1 base.

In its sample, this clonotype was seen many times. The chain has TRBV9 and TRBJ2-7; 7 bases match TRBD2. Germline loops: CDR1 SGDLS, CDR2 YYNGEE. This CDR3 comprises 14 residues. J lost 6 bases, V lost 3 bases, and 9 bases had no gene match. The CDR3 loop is CASSAEGLAAEQYF. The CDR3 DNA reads TGTGCCAGCAGCGCGGAAGGGCTAGCGGCCGAGCAGTACTTC.